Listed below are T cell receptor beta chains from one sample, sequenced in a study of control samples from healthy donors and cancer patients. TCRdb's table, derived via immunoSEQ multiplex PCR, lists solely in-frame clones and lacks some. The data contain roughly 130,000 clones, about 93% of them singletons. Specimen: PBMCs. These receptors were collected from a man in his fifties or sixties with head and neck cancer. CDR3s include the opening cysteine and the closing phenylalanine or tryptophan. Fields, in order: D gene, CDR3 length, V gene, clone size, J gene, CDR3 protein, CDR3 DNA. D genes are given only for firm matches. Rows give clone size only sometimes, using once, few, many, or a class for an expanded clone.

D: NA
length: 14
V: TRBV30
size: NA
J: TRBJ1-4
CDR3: CAWQAGSSNEKLFF
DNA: TGTGCCTGGCAGGCCGGGTCTTCTAATGAAAAACTGTTTTTT

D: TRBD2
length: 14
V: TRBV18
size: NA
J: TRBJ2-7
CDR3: CASSRAGTRAGQYF
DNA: TGTGCCAGCTCAAGAGCCGGGACTAGGGCTGGGCAGTACTTC

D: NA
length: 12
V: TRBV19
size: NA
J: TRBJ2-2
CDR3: CASRGDTGELFF
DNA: TGTGCCAGTAGGGGGGACACCGGGGAGCTGTTTTTT

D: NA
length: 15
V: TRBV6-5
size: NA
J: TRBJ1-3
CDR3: CASGGGQLRGNTIYF
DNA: TGTGCCAGCGGAGGGGGGCAGCTCCGTGGAAACACCATATATTTT

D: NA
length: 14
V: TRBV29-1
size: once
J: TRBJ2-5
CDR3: CSVTSSPFVETQYF
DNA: TGCAGCGTTACTAGCTCACCCTTCGTAGAGACCCAGTACTTC

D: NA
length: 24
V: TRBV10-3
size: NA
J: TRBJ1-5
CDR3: CAISEFTSRWVETGPSPSNQPQHF
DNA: TGTGCCATCAGTGAGTTCACCTCCCGGTGGGTCGAGACAGGCCCCTCTCCGAGCAATCAGCCCCAGCATTTT

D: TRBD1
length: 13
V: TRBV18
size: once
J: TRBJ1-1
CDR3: CASSQGGRTEAFF
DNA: TGTGCCAGCTCCCAAGGGGGCCGAACTGAAGCTTTCTTT

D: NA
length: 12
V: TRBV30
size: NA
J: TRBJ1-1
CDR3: CAWSVGPSEAFF
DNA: TGTGCCTGGAGTGTAGGGCCGAGTGAAGCTTTCTTT

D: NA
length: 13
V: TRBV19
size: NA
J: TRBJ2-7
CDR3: CASSSGMAYEQYF
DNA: TGTGCCAGTAGTTCGGGGATGGCTTACGAGCAGTACTTC

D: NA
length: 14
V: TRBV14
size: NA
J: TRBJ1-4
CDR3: CASSQMRGDEKLFF
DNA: TGTGCCAGCAGCCAAATGCGGGGAGATGAAAAACTGTTTTTT

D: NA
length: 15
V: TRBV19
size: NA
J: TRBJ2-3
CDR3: CASSTRTRTPDTQYF
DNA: TGTGCCAGTAGTACCCGAACGCGGACCCCAGATACGCAGTATTTT

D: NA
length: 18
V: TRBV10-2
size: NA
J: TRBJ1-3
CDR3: CASSESPYRVVSGNTIYF
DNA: TGCGCCAGCAGTGAGTCGCCCTACAGGGTAGTCTCTGGAAACACCATATATTTT

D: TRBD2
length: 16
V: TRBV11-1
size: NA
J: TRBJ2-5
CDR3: CASSLGSSGRQETQYF
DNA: TGTGCCAGCAGCTTAGGGTCTAGCGGGCGACAAGAGACCCAGTACTTC

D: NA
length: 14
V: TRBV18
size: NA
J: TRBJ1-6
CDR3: CASSPNNRDSPLHF
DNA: TGTGCCAGCTCACCGAACAACAGGGATTCACCCCTCCACTTT

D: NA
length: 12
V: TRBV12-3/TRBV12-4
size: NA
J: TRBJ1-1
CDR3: CASTLTGTKAFF
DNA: TGTGCCAGCACTCTCACAGGGACAAAAGCTTTCTTT

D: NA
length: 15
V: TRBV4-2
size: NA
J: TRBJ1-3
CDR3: CASSPSPIPGNTIYF
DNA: TGTGCCAGCAGCCCTAGCCCCATACCTGGAAACACCATATATTTT

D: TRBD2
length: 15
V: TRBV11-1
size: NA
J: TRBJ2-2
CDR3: CASSVAGVNTGELFF
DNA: TGTGCCAGCAGCGTGGCGGGGGTGAACACCGGGGAGCTGTTTTTT

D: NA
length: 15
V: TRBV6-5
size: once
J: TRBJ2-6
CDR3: CASSSRGGGANVLTF
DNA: TGTGCCAGCAGTTCCCGGGGCGGCGGGGCCAACGTCCTGACTTTC

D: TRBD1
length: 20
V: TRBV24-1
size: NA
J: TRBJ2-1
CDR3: CATSDSRTGGVWGSYNEQFF
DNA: TGTGCCACCAGTGACAGCCGGACAGGGGGAGTATGGGGCTCCTACAATGAGCAGTTCTTC

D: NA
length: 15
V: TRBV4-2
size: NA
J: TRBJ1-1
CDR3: CASSQKTRTPPWTFF
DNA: TGTGCCAGCAGCCAGAAAACGAGGACACCCCCTTGGACTTTCTTT

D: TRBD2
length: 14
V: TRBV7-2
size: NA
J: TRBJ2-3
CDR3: CASGTGRSGDTQYF
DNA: TGTGCCAGCGGGACCGGGAGGTCGGGAGATACGCAGTATTTT

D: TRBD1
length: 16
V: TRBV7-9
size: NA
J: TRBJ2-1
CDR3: CASSLLRDREKNEQFF
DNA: TGTGCCAGCAGCTTGCTGAGGGACAGGGAAAAAAATGAGCAGTTCTTC

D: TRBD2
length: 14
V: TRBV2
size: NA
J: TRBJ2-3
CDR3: CASSETSGMDTQYF
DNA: TGTGCCAGCAGTGAAACTAGCGGGATGGATACGCAGTATTTT

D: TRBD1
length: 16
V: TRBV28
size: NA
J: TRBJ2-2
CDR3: CASSSGQGIITGELFF
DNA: TGTGCCAGCAGTTCGGGACAGGGGATTATCACCGGGGAGCTGTTTTTT

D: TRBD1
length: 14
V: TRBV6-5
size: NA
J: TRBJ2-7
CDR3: CASSYGQASYEQYF
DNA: TGTGCCAGCAGTTATGGACAGGCGTCCTACGAGCAGTACTTC

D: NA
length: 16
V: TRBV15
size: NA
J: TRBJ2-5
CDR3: CATSRSGGTGQETQYF
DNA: TGTGCCACCAGCAGATCCGGGGGGACAGGACAAGAGACCCAGTACTTC

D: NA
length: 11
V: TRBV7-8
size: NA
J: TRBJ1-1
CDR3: CASSLQGRAFF
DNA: TGTGCCAGCAGCTTACAGGGCCGAGCTTTCTTT

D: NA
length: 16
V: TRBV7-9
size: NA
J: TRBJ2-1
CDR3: CASSYPTGTLDNEQFF
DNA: TGTGCCAGCAGCTACCCGACAGGGACTCTAGACAATGAGCAGTTCTTC

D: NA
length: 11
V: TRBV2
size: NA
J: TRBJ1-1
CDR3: CASTGGTEAFF
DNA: TGTGCCAGCACCGGAGGCACTGAAGCTTTCTTT

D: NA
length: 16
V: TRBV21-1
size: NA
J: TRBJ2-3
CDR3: CASSKGGPADTDTQYF
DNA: TGTGCCAGCAGCAAGGGCGGGCCTGCCGATACAGATACGCAGTATTTT

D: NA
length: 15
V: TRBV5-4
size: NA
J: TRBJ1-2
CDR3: CASSLGAGPNYGYTF
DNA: TGTGCCAGCAGCTTGGGCGCAGGGCCCAACTATGGCTACACCTTC

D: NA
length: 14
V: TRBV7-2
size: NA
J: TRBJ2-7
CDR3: CASSPATDRDEQYF
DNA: TGTGCCAGCAGCCCGGCTACGGATCGGGACGAGCAGTACTTC

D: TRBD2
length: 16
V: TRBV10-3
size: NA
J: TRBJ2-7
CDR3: CAISFSGSGGAYEQYF
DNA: TGTGCCATCAGCTTCTCGGGAAGCGGGGGGGCCTACGAGCAGTACTTC

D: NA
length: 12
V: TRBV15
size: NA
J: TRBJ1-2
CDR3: CATSRDFLLFTF
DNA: TGTGCCACCAGCAGAGATTTCCTTCTCTTCACCTTC

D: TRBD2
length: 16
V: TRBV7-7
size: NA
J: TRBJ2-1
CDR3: CASSPNMGLAGGKQFF
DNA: TGTGCCAGCAGCCCAAATATGGGACTAGCGGGGGGGAAGCAGTTCTTC

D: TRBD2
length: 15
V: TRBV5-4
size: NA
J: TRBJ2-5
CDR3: CASSFPGLDAETQYF
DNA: TGTGCCAGCAGCTTCCCGGGACTAGACGCAGAGACCCAGTACTTC

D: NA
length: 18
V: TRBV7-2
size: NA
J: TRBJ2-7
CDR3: CASSLGIRARRVRYEQYF
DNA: TGTGCCAGCAGCTTAGGGATAAGAGCCCGGCGGGTTCGCTACGAGCAGTACTTC

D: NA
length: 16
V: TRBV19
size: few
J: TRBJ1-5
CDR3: CASSPSRGRAGQPQHF
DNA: TGTGCCAGTAGCCCGAGTCGGGGCAGGGCCGGTCAGCCCCAGCATTTT

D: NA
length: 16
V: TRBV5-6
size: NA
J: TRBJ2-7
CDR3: CASSRPLGQGTYEQYF
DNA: TGTGCCAGCAGCCGCCCTCTCGGGCAGGGGACCTACGAGCAGTACTTC

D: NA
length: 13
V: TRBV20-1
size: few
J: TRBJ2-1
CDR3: CSASGGFLNEQFF
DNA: TGCAGTGCTAGTGGGGGATTTTTAAATGAGCAGTTCTTC

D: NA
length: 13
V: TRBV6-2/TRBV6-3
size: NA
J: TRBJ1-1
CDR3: CASSTTQRTEAFF
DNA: TGTGCCAGCAGTACAACCCAGCGCACTGAAGCTTTCTTT